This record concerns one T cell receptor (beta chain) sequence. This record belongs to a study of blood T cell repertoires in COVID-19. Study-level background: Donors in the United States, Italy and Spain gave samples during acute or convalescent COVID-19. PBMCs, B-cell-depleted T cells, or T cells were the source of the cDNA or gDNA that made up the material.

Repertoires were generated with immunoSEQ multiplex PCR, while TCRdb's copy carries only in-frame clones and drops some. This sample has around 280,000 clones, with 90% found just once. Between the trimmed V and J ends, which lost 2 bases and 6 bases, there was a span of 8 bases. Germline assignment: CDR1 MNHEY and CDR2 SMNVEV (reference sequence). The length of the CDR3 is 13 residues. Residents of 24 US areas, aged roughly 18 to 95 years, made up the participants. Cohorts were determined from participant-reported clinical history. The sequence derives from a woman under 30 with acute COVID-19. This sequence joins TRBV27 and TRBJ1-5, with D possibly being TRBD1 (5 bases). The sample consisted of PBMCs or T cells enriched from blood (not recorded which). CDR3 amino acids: CASSLGGTQPQHF. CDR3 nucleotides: TGTGCCAGCAGTTTAGGGGGGACTCAGCCCCAGCATTTT.